This T cell receptor (beta chain) was captured in a study of T cell repertoires in ileal Crohn's disease. Notes on this clone: Its target is not known.

The V segment lost 1 base and the J segment 3 bases; nucleotides outside the gene matches: 2. This CDR3 has 15 residues. Germline V gene sequence: CDR1 SGHNT, CDR2 YENEEA. Study-wide results and caveats: Compared with non-smokers, active smokers at surgery showed more clonal expansions.

Generated by immunoSEQ multiplex PCR, the TCRdb table keeps only in-frame clones and is missing some. The profile shows some 28,000 clones, roughly 75% of them singletons. Patients were adults with ileal or ileocolonic Crohn's disease needing resection. The sequenced material came from ileal tissue. This TCR was recovered from an adult with Crohn's disease. This rearrangement joins TRBV11-3 to TRBJ2-1; 8 bases are a match to TRBD2. In DNA, the CDR3 is TGTGCCAGCAGCTTAGGTCTAGCGGGCTACAATGAGCAGTTCTTC. Protein: CASSLGLAGYNEQFF.